This TCR beta chain was sequenced in a study of blood T cell repertoires in COVID-19. Study details: The United States, Italy and Spain supplied acute and convalescent COVID-19 samples. PBMCs, B-cell-depleted T cells, or T cells were the source of the cDNA or gDNA that made up the material.

Authors' analysis steps: By means of reference gene primer amplification, nucleated cell counts were estimated. Sequencing was performed with immunoSEQ multiplex PCR; in TCRdb, only in-frame clones are kept and a portion is missing. That table is the source of V, J and clone size, and D and trimming were worked out from the DNA. The table includes fewer than 250,000 clones, 70% to 90% detected once. The V end was cut by 5 bases, the J end by 7 bases, with 18 bases between. The germline CDR1 and CDR2 sequences are SGHVS and FQNEAQ. The CDR3 extends over 15 amino acids. V gene TRBV7-8 combines with J gene TRBJ1-5; D gene ambiguous. The sample was peripheral blood. This sequence was found in a woman in her 70s with active or convalescent COVID-19. CDR3 coding DNA: TGTGCCAGCAGCGCCATCCCCCTTTGGAGGCAGCCCCAGCATTTT. It yields the protein CASSAIPLWRQPQHF.